These 32 T cell receptor beta chains share one sample of origin, sequenced in a study of beta chain features in type 1 diabetes. No antigen has been identified for these receptors. Findings and limits, study-wide: All four CD4+ subsets of Type 1 diabetes patients contained TCRB CDR3s that were moderately but significantly shorter.

Isolated RNA was reverse transcribed in full, so expressed TCRB transcripts were sequenced. TCRdb's table, derived via immunoSEQ multiplex PCR, lists solely in-frame clones and lacks some. Of approximately 250,000 clones in the sample, approximately 25% were seen once. The material sequenced was naive CD4+ T cells from blood. The receptors stem from a woman between 25 and 40 years old with type 1 diabetes.

The V and J genes are TRBV5-1 and TRBJ2-3, with 7 bases that match TRBD1. From germline, CDR1 is SGHRS and CDR2 YFSETQ. The CDR3 sequence is 15 residues long. V shed 0 bases, J shed 1 base, and the junction held 2 bases outside the gene matches. CDR3 DNA sequence: TGCGCCAGCAGCTTGGAAGGACAGGGCACAGATACGCAGTATTTT. It translates to CASSLEGQGTDTQYF.

This clone was counted between two and nine times. The chain recombines TRBV27 with TRBJ2-3; 11 bases map to TRBD2. CDR1 is MNHEY, CDR2 SMNVEV, per germline (reference sequence). The CDR3 contains 16 residues. V trimming: 3 bases; J trimming: 5 bases; junction bases outside the gene matches: 7. Here the CDR3 DNA reads TGTGCCAGCAGTTTGCCTGGGACTAGCGGACAAGATACGCAGTATTTT. Its translation: CASSLPGTSGQDTQYF.

The CDR3 loop is CASSALERPTGEQYF. The CDR3, as DNA: TGTGCCAGCAGCGCCTTGGAGCGGCCCACCGGCGAGCAGTACTTC. The chain couples TRBV9 to TRBJ2-7; D is possibly TRBD2 (5 bases). V gave up 3 bases and J gave up 6 bases, with 19 bases separating them. This CDR3 comprises 15 residues. Germline V gives CDR1 SGDLS, CDR2 YYNGEE.

This clone was seen only a few times. The CDR3: CASSFGSENIQYF. The CDR3 DNA is TGTGCCAGCAGCTTTGGGAGTGAAAACATTCAGTACTTC. The chain couples TRBV7-2 to TRBJ2-4; D is possibly TRBD2 (5 bases). CDR1 and CDR2 (germline): SGHTA, FQGNSA. This CDR3 spans 13 amino acids. Trimming took off 3 bases at V and 5 bases at J, with 8 bases between the two ends.

The chain recombines TRBV10-3 with TRBJ2-7, with 8 bases fitting TRBD2. V was pared by 6 bases and J by 7 bases, with 8 bases of the junction left unmatched. Germline V gene lookup returns CDR1 ENHRY and CDR2 SYGVKD. There are 13 residues in the CDR3. This CDR3 reads CAIRDGLAEEQYF. The CDR3 nucleotides are TGTGCCATCAGGGATGGACTAGCCGAGGAGCAGTACTTC.

The V call is TRBV18, the J call TRBJ2-1, with 7 bases lining up with TRBD1. The CDR3 has 15 amino acids. Germline V gene lookup returns CDR1 KGHSH and CDR2 LQKENI. The V gene end was trimmed by 5 bases and the J gene end by 3 bases; junction bases not matched to a gene: 7. The CDR3 protein is CASSARQGDYNEQFF. The CDR3 nucleotides read TGTGCCAGCTCAGCGCGACAGGGAGACTACAATGAGCAGTTCTTC. Combining the CDR3 with reference TRBV18 and TRBJ2-1 gives the whole variable domain NAGVMQNPRHLVRRRGQEARLRCSPMKGHSHVYWYRQLPEEGLKFMVYLQKENIIDESGMPKERFSAEFPKEGPSILRIQQVVRGDSAAYFCASSARQGDYNEQFFGPGTRLTVL.

This clone came up a few times. This rearrangement joins TRBV5-1 to TRBJ1-1; perhaps TRBD1 as D (5 bases). Germline CDR1 SGHRS, CDR2 YFSETQ. CDR3 length: 15 residues. The V end was cut by 1 base, the J end by 5 bases, with 15 bases between. The CDR3 sequence is CASSLQGAAKTEAFF. The CDR3 DNA reads TGCGCCAGCAGCTTGCAAGGGGCAGCTAAGACTGAAGCTTTCTTT.

The chain recombines TRBV5-1 with TRBJ2-7, with a possible D match to TRBD2 (6 bases). In germline, CDR1 is SGHRS, CDR2 YFSETQ. V lost 2 bases to trimming and J lost 0 bases, with 9 bases between them. CDR3 size: 14 residues. As DNA, the CDR3 is TGCGCCAGCAGCTTTACGGGGGACTCCTACGAGCAGTACTTC. Translation gives CASSFTGDSYEQYF.

The chain uses TRBV30 and TRBJ2-3; 10 positions match TRBD1. The V gene's germline CDR1 is GTSNPN and CDR2 SVGIG (reference sequence). Germline trimming cut 5 bases from V and 1 base from J; bases unmatched to any gene: 3. The CDR3 has 14 residues. The CDR3 loop reads CAWLGQGGTDTQYF. CDR3 nucleotides: TGTGCCTGGCTCGGACAGGGGGGCACAGATACGCAGTATTTT.

For this clone: Other DNA variants within this sample encode the same CDR3. This chain uses TRBV7-2 with TRBJ2-6, with 7 bases identical to TRBD1. Germline loops: CDR1 SGHTA, CDR2 FQGNSA. J lost 4 bases, V lost 3 bases, and 3 bases had no gene match. The CDR3 is 15 residues long. Written as DNA, the CDR3 is TGTGCCAGCAGCTTGACAGGGTCCGGGGCCAACGTCCTGACTTTC. This codes for CASSLTGSGANVLTF.

This clone showed up just a few times. This chain links TRBV20-1 with TRBJ2-5; D remains unclear. In germline, CDR1 is DFQATT, CDR2 SNEGSKA (reference sequence). This CDR3 has 11 amino acids. V lost 4 bases and J 5 bases, leaving 8 bases between the germline ends. CDR3 residues: CSATDGETQYF. CDR3 nucleotides: TGCAGTGCTACCGACGGGGAGACCCAGTACTTC.

This clone occurred a few times. This chain uses TRBV5-4 with TRBJ2-5; 7 nucleotides agree with TRBD2. This CDR3 has 15 residues. Germline V gene data show CDR1 as SGHNT and CDR2 as YYREEE (reference sequence). Unmatched junction bases numbered 3, after V lost 0 bases and J lost 1 base. DNA of the CDR3: TGTGCCAGCAGCTTGGCGGCTAGCGGCCAAGAGACCCAGTACTTC. Translated, it gives CASSLAASGQETQYF.

The table lists this clone with a few counts. One end of the junction is discordant with germline, which a read error may explain. This rearrangement joins TRBV7-2 to TRBJ2-7; perhaps TRBD1 as D (5 bases). Germline V lookup: CDR1 SGHTA, CDR2 FQGNSA. CDR3 length: 15 amino acids. This CDR3 is CASRLGQGAFYEQYF. CDR3 bases: TGTGCCAGCAGGTTAGGGCAGGGCGCCTTCTACGAGCAGTACTTC.

The chain is built from TRBV7-3 and TRBJ2-1; TRBD1 agrees at 11 bases. The germline gives CDR1 SGHTA, CDR2 FQGTGA. V was pared by 5 bases and J by 7 bases, with 7 bases of the junction left unmatched. The CDR3 length is 15 residues. The CDR3 DNA sequence: TGTGCCAGCAGCCCAGGACAGGGGGCTTGGAATGAGCAGTTCTTC. Its protein product is CASSPGQGAWNEQFF.

The rearrangement links TRBV29-1 to TRBJ1-1; D is unclear. The CDR3 extends over 12 amino acids. Germline V gene sequence: CDR1 SQVTM, CDR2 ANQGSEA. V was shortened by 3 bases and J by 4 bases, with 9 bases between the two germline ends. Written as DNA, the CDR3 is TGCAGCGTTGAGAGTTTCTCCACTGAAGCTTTCTTT. Translating it yields CSVESFSTEAFF.

To note about this clone: The identical CDR3 is also encoded by other nucleotide sequences in the sample. V and J are TRBV18 and TRBJ2-1; D is possibly TRBD2 (5 bases). Trimming removed 3 bases from V and 1 base from J, with 7 bases in between. CDR1 and CDR2 (germline): KGHSH, LQKENI. The CDR3 spans 14 residues. The CDR3 sequence: CASSPRGSYNEQFF. The DNA for the CDR3 is TGTGCCAGCTCACCTCGCGGGTCCTACAATGAGCAGTTCTTC.

V is TRBV25-1 and J is TRBJ2-5, with D tentatively TRBD2 (5 bases). Trimming took off 5 bases at V and 4 bases at J, with 17 bases between the two ends. Per germline, CDR1 MGHDK and CDR2 SYGVNS. CDR3 length: 15 amino acids. CDR3 DNA: TGTGCCAGCAGTCCGAGTGAGGGATTTTCAGAGACCCAGTACTTC. It is translated as CASSPSEGFSETQYF. The full variable domain, completed using reference TRBV25-1 and TRBJ2-5, is EADIYQTPRYLVIGTGKKITLECSQTMGHDKMYWYQQDPGMELHLIHYSYGVNSTEKGDLSSESTVSRIRTEHFPLTLESARPSHTSQYLCASSPSEGFSETQYFGPGTRLLVL.

The rearrangement joins TRBV7-2 to TRBJ2-1; maybe TRBD1 (6 bases). The CDR3 has 15 residues. Germline values: CDR1 SGHTA, CDR2 FQGNSA. V shed 4 bases and J shed 4 bases, with 14 bases lying between them. The CDR3 DNA reads as TGTGCCAGCAGCTCCCCAACAGGGCATTACAATGAGCAGTTCTTC. The encoded protein is CASSSPTGHYNEQFF.

V and J are TRBV9 and TRBJ2-1; TRBD1 is a possible D gene (6 bases). V lost 0 bases and J 5 bases, leaving 12 bases between the germline ends. From germline, CDR1 is SGDLS and CDR2 YYNGEE. This CDR3 has 15 amino acids. The CDR3: CASSVGRGGHNEQFF. The CDR3 DNA reads TGTGCCAGCAGCGTAGGAAGAGGGGGTCACAATGAGCAGTTCTTC.

The V and J genes are TRBV25-1 and TRBJ1-2; D is undetermined. This CDR3 spans 13 amino acids. V gave up 3 bases and J gave up 7 bases, with 12 bases separating them. CDR1 and CDR2 (germline): MGHDK, SYGVNS. As DNA, the CDR3 is TGTGCCAGCAGTGAGACCTTCGCGGGTGGCTACACCTTC. This gives the protein CASSETFAGGYTF.

This clone has a handful of counts. The genes are TRBV4-1 and TRBJ2-7; D is undetermined. The length of the CDR3 is 17 residues. Germline loops: CDR1 MGHRA, CDR2 YSYEKL. V gave up 0 bases and J gave up 2 bases, with 17 bases separating them. The CDR3 coding sequence is TGCGCCAGCAGCCAAGAAAGGCCAGGTAAAGGTACCTACGAGCAGTACTTC. Its protein product is CASSQERPGKGTYEQYF.

V usage is TRBV6-6 and J usage is TRBJ1-2; 9 nucleotides align to TRBD1. V trimming: 6 bases; J trimming: 12 bases; junction bases outside the gene matches: 5. The CDR3 has 11 residues. Germline loops: CDR1 MNHNY, CDR2 SVGAGI (reference sequence). The CDR3 DNA sequence: TGTGCCAGCAGGGACAGGGGTGGTAACACCTTC. Translating it yields CASRDRGGNTF.

The V call is TRBV5-1, the J call TRBJ2-7; 11 bases are a match to TRBD1. The germline V gene encodes CDR1 SGHRS and CDR2 YFSETQ. There are 14 residues in the CDR3. The J segment lost 7 bases and the V segment lost 2 bases, leaving 5 bases of the junction unmatched. The CDR3 region is CASSFGTGGNEQYF. DNA for the CDR3: TGCGCCAGCAGCTTCGGGACAGGGGGAAATGAGCAGTACTTC.

This clone was counted a few times. This chain links TRBV19 with TRBJ1-5; 7 positions agree with TRBD1. The CDR3 has 14 residues. From germline, CDR1 is LNHDA and CDR2 SQIVND (reference sequence). The V and J ends lost 6 bases and 4 bases, in that order; junction bases with no gene match: 6. The CDR3 coding sequence is TGTGCCAGTAGCCTGACAGGGCAAAATCAGCCCCAGCATTTT. Encoded protein: CASSLTGQNQPQHF.

This sequence joins TRBV2 and TRBJ2-7; 9 bases are a match to TRBD2. This CDR3 is built from 14 residues. After removal of 7 bases from V and 0 bases from J, the junction contained 4 bases not matched to a gene. CDR1 and CDR2 from the germline V gene are SNHLY and FYNNEI. The chain's CDR3 is CASISSGTSYEQYF. The DNA for the CDR3 is TGTGCCAGCATTTCTAGCGGGACCTCCTACGAGCAGTACTTC.

The chain carries TRBV21-1 and TRBJ2-2; TRBD2 is the table's D call and was not checked against the DNA. TRBV21-1 is a pseudogene locus. The length of the CDR3 is 16 residues. The CDR3: CASTFLARRHTGELFF. The CDR3 nucleotides are TGTGCCAGCACCTTCCTCGCCCGGCGGCACACCGGGGAGCTGTTTTTT.

The sample holds a few counts of this clone. The chain links TRBV2 to TRBJ2-3, with TRBD2 matching 7 bases. CDR3 length equals 14 residues. V was pared by 7 bases and J by 5 bases, with 9 bases of the junction left unmatched. The V gene's germline CDR1 is SNHLY and CDR2 FYNNEI. The CDR3 region has the DNA TGTGCCAGCATTTGGGGTACGGGAGGAGATACGCAGTATTTT. Its translation is CASIWGTGGDTQYF.

This clone was detected a few times. The V gene is TRBV5-4, the J gene TRBJ2-5; D gene uncertain. This CDR3 comprises 13 residues. Trimming pared 0 bases from V and 0 bases from J, leaving 3 bases between. CDR1 and CDR2 (germline): SGHNT, YYREEE (reference sequence). DNA for the CDR3: TGTGCCAGCAGCTTGGCGTACCAAGAGACCCAGTACTTC. Its translation: CASSLAYQETQYF. The full variable domain, rest sourced from reference TRBV5-4 and TRBJ2-5, is ETGVTQSPTHLIKTRGQQVTLRCSSQSGHNTVSWYQQALGQGPQFIFQYYREEENGRGNFPPRFSGLQFPNYSSELNVNALELDDSALYLCASSLAYQETQYFGPGTRLLVL.

This clone came up a few times. This CDR3 is CASSFPAGVSYEQYF. DNA of the CDR3: TGTGCCAGCAGCTTCCCAGCAGGGGTCTCCTACGAGCAGTACTTC. The genes are TRBV7-2 and TRBJ2-7; possible D gene TRBD1, 6 bases. CDR1 SGHTA and CDR2 FQGNSA come from the germline V gene. CDR3 length: 15 residues. The V and J ends lost 3 bases and 0 bases respectively, with 12 bases between them.

This clone has more than one count but fewer than ten. The CDR3 DNA sequence: TGTGCCTGGACACGGGACAGTGAAAAACTGTTTTTT. Encoded protein: CAWTRDSEKLFF. The chain links TRBV30 to TRBJ1-4, with 7 bases fitting TRBD1. The CDR3 covers 12 residues. Germline V gives CDR1 GTSNPN, CDR2 SVGIG (reference sequence). Trimming cost V 4 bases and J 7 bases; bases outside gene matches: 3.

The rearrangement links TRBV6-6 to TRBJ1-5, with D possibly being TRBD1 (6 bases). Germline V gene sequence: CDR1 MNHNY, CDR2 SVGAGI (reference sequence). This CDR3 comprises 12 residues. The V end lost 11 bases, the J end lost 6 bases, and 14 bases lay between the germline ends. The CDR3, as DNA: TGTGCCGCGGGGGGCTGGGGTCAGCCCCAGCATTTT. Amino acid sequence: CAAGGWGQPQHF.

Only one count was recorded for this clone. The V and J genes are TRBV11-2 and TRBJ1-2, with D possibly TRBD1 on 5 matching bases. The CDR3 extends over 13 amino acids. The V end lost 5 bases, the J end lost 3 bases, and 10 bases lay between the germline ends. In germline, CDR1 is SGHAT, CDR2 FQNNGV. CDR3 coding DNA: TGTGCCAGCAGCCCCCAAGGGGACTATGGCTACACCTTC. This translates into CASSPQGDYGYTF.